The source of this T cell receptor beta chain is a study of human T cells and chemical hapten exposure. Study observations and caveats: Relative to control repertoires, expanded TCRs gave rise to significantly more large CDR3 similarity clusters.

TCRdb processed the RACE reads anew with MiXCR; each CDR3 protein has one entry. The repertoire consists of tens of thousands of distinct CDR3 sequences, with 9.8% occurring once and the leading ten covering over 3%. Described time point: patch test 1, 2 weeks after DPC sensitization. Stated treatment: therapeutic diphenylcyclopropenone sensitization with weekly scalp DPC. People who gave samples had alopecia, were 18 to 70 years old, and were suitable for DPC. To note about this clonotype: Its antigen is currently unknown.

This specimen was whole blood, taken in connection with sensitization to the hapten diphenylcyclopropenone (DPC). This sequence originates from a middle-aged woman with alopecia areata. Some clones in this sample may be carry-over from other donors' samples.

In DNA form, the CDR3 reads TGTGCCAGCAGTTACGGCTACTCTGGAAACACCATATATTTT. This encodes CASSYGYSGNTIYF. The chain joins TRBV6-6 to TRBJ1-3, with D unclear. CDR1 is MNHNY and CDR2 is SVGAGI in the germline V gene (reference sequence). V was clipped by 2 bases and J by 0 bases, with 5 bases between them. This CDR3 contains 14 residues.